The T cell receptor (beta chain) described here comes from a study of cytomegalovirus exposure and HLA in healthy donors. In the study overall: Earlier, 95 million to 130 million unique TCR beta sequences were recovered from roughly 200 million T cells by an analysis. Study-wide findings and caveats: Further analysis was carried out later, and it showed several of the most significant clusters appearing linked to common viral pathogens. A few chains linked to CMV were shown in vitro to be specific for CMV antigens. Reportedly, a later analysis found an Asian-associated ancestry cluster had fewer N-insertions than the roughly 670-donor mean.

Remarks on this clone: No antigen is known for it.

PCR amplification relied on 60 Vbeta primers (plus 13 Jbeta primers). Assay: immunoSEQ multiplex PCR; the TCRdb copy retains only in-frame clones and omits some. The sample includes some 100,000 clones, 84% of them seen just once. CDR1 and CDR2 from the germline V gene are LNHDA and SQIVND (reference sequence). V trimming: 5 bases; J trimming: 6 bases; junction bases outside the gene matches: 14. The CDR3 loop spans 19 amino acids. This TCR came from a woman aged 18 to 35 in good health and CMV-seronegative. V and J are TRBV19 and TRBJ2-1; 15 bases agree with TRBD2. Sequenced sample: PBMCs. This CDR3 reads CASSSLLGLAGGVPNEQFF. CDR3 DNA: TGTGCCAGTAGTTCTCTTTTAGGACTAGCGGGAGGGGTCCCCAATGAGCAGTTCTTC. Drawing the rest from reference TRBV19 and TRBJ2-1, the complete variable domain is DGGITQSPKYLFRKEGQNVTLSCEQNLNHDAMYWYRQDPGQGLRLIYYSQIVNDFQKGDIAEGYSVSREKKESFPLTVTSAQKNPTAFYLCASSSLLGLAGGVPNEQFFGPGTRLTVL.